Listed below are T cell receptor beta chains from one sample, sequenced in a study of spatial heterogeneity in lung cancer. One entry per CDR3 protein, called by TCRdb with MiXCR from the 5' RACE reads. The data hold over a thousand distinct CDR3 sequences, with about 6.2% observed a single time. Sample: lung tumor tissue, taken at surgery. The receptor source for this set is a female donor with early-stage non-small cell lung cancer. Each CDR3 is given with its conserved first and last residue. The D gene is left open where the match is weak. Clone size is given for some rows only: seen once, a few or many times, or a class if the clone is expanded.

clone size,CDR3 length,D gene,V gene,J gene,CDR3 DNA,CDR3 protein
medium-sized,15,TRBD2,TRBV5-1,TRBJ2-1,TGCGCCAGCAGCTTTGGTGCGGGGGGGCCGGGTGAGCAGTTCTTC,CASSFGAGGPGEQFF
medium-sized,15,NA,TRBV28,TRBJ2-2,TGTGCCAGCAGTTTGAACACGGCGAACACCGGGGAGCTGTTTTTT,CASSLNTANTGELFF
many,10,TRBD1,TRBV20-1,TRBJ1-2,TGCAGTGCTGACAGGGGAGACTACACCTTC,CSADRGDYTF
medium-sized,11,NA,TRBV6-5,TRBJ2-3,TGTGCCACCCAACGCACAGATACGCAGTATTTT,CATQRTDTQYF
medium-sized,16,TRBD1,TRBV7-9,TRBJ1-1,TGTGCCAGCAGCTTACGGCAGGGACAGGGTGGTACTGAAGCTTTCTTT,CASSLRQGQGGTEAFF
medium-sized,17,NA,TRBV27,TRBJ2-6,TGTGCCAGCAGTTCCTTACCGGGCGGCTCTGGGGCCAACGTCCTGACTTTC,CASSSLPGGSGANVLTF
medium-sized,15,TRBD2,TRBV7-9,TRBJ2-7,TGTGCCAGCAGCTTAGCCCTAGCGGAATCTTACGAGCAGTACTTC,CASSLALAESYEQYF
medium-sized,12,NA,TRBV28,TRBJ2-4,TGTGCCAGCAGTTTAGGCGAGGGCATTCAGTACTTC,CASSLGEGIQYF
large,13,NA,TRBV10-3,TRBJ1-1,TGTGCCATCAGTGCATCAGTTTTGACTGAAGCTTTCTTT,CAISASVLTEAFF
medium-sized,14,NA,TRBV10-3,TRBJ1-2,TGTGCCATCGCCTTTGGGGGGATTAGGAATGGCTACACCTTC,CAIAFGGIRNGYTF
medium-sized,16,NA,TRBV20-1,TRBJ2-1,TGCAGTGCTACCGTCCCCTTGGCTTTTGAGGACAATGAGCAGTTCTTC,CSATVPLAFEDNEQFF
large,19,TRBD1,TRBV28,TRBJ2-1,TGTGCCAGCAGTTTATACGCCCCTGGACAGGGTGGGTCCTACAATGAGCAGTTCTTC,CASSLYAPGQGGSYNEQFF
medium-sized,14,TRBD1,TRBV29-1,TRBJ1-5,TGCAGCGTTGCCACCGGGACAGGGGATCAGCCCCAGCATTTT,CSVATGTGDQPQHF
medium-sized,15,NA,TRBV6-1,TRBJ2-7,TGTGCCAGCAGCGGCGGACCGCAGAGAGCCTACGAGCAGTACTTC,CASSGGPQRAYEQYF
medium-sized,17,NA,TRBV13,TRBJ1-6,TGTGCCAGCAGCCCCGGGGGCCACACGGGATATAATTCACCCCTCCACTTT,CASSPGGHTGYNSPLHF
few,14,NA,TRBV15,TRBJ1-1,TGTGCCTCCTGGGCCGGGACACAGAACACTGAAGCTTTCTTT,CASWAGTQNTEAFF
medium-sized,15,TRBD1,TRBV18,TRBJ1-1,TGTGCCAGCTCCCCAGACCGGGACAGGGACACTGAAGCTTTCTTT,CASSPDRDRDTEAFF
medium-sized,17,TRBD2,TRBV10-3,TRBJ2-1,TGTGCCATCAGTGAGTCGATGGCGGGAGAAAGGTACAATGAGCAGTTCTTC,CAISESMAGERYNEQFF
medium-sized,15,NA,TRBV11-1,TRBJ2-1,TGTGCCAGCAGCTCGGGCCCTATCTATCGTAATGAGCAGTTCTTC,CASSSGPIYRNEQFF
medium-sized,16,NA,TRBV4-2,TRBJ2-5,TGTGCCAGCAGCCAAGTTCCCCAGGGCAGCCCAGAGACCCAGTACTTC,CASSQVPQGSPETQYF
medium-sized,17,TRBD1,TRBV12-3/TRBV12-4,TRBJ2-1,TGTGCCAGCAGTTCCACACAGGGGGCAAGCTCCTACAATGAGCAGTTCTTC,CASSSTQGASSYNEQFF
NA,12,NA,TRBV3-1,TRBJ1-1,TGTGCCAGCAGCCCCCTGGGCACTGAAGCTTTCTTT,CASSPLGTEAFF
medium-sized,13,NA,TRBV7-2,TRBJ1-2,TGTGCCAGCAGCTTCACCCAGGGAAATGGCTACACCTTC,CASSFTQGNGYTF
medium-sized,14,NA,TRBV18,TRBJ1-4,TGTGCCAGCTCACCAACGGCAACTAATGAAAAACTGTTTTTT,CASSPTATNEKLFF
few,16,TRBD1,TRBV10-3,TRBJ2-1,TGTGCCATCATCAGACAGGGGGCGCGGGGATACAATGAGCAGTTCTTC,CAIIRQGARGYNEQFF
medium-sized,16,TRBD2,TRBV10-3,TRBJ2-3,TGTGCCATCAGCCCACGGACTAGCGGGGGCACAGATACGCAGTATTTT,CAISPRTSGGTDTQYF
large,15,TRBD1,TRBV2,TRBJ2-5,TGTGCCAGCGGCGCCGGGACAGGGGGCGGAGAGACCCAGTACTTC,CASGAGTGGGETQYF
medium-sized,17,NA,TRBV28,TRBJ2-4,TGTGCCAGCAGTTTCACCCCTGGGGGGGCAAGTAAAAACATTCAGTACTTC,CASSFTPGGASKNIQYF
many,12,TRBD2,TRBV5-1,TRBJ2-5,TGCGCCAGCAGGACTAGCCAGGAGACCCAGTACTTC,CASRTSQETQYF
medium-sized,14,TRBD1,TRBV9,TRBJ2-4,TGTGCCAGCAGCCCTGAAGGCATGACAGGGGTTCAGTACTTC,CASSPEGMTGVQYF
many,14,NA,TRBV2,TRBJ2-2,TGTGCCAGCATGCGGAGGGGAGGCACCGGGGAGCTGTTTTTT,CASMRRGGTGELFF
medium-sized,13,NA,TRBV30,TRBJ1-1,TGTGCCTGGAGTAGGGATCTGGGCACTGAAGCTTTCTTT,CAWSRDLGTEAFF
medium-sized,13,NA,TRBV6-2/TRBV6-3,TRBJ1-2,TGTGCCAGCACGAAGGACAAGTCCTATGGCTACACCTTC,CASTKDKSYGYTF
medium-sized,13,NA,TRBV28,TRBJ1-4,TGTGCCACCCACAGAGCAACTAATGAAAAACTGTTTTTT,CATHRATNEKLFF
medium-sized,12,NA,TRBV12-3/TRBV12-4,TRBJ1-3,TGTGCCAGCAGACTGAGTGGAAACACCATATATTTT,CASRLSGNTIYF
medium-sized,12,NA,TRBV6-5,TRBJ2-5,TGTGCCAGCAAATCGGTGGGCGAGACCCAGTACTTC,CASKSVGETQYF
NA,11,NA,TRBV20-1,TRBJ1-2,TGCAGTGTCGGGACTAACTATGGCTACACCTTC,CSVGTNYGYTF
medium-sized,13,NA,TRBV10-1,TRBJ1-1,TGCGCCAGCAGTGACGGAATGAACACTGAAGCTTTCTTT,CASSDGMNTEAFF
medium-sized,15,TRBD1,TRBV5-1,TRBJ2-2,TGCGCCAGCAGCTCCCAGGGGGAAGGAACCGGGGAGCTGTTTTTT,CASSSQGEGTGELFF
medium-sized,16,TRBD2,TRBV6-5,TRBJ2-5,TGTGCCAGCAGTTCCCTGAGCCTAGCGGGGGGGGGAACCCAGTACTTC,CASSSLSLAGGGTQYF
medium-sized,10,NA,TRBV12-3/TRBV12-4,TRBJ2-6,TGTGCCAGCAGTTCCAACGTCCTGACTTTC,CASSSNVLTF